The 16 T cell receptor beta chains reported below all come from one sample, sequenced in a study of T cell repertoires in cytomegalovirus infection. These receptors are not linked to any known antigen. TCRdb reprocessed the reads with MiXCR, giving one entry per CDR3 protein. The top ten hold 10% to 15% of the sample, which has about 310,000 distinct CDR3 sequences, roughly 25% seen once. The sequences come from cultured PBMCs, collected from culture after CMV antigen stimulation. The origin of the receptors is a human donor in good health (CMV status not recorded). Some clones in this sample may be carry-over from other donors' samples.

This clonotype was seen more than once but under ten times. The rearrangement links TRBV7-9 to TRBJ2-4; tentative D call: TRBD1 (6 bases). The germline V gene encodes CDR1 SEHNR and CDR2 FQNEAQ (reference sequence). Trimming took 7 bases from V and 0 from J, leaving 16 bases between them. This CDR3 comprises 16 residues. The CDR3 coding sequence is TGTGCCAGCACCTTCGGGGCAGGGGTAGCCAAAAACATTCAGTACTTC. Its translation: CASTFGAGVAKNIQYF.

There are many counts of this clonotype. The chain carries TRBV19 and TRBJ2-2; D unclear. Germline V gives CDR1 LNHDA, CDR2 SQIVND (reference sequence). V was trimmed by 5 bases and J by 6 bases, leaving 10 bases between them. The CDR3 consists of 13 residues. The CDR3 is CASSPDPPGELFF. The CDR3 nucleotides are TGTGCCAGTAGTCCCGACCCTCCCGGGGAGCTGTTTTTT.

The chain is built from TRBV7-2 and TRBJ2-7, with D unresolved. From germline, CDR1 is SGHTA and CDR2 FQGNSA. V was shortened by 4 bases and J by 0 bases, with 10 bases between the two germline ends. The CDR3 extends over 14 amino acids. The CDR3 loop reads CASSSGRPSYEQYF. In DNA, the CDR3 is TGTGCCAGCAGCTCCGGACGCCCCTCCTACGAGCAGTACTTC.

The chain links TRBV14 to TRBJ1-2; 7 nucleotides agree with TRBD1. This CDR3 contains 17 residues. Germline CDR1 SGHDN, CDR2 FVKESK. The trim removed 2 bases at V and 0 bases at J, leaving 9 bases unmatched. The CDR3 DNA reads TGTGCCAGCAGCCAACTTACAGGGGCCACTGCTAACTATGGCTACACCTTC. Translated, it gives CASSQLTGATANYGYTF.

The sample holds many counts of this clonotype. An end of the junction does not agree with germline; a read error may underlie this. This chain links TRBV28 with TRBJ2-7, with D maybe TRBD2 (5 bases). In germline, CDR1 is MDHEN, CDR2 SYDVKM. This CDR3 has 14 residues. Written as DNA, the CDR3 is TGTGCCACCAGTTCACTAGTTCCGGGCTACGAGCAGTACTTC. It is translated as CATSSLVPGYEQYF. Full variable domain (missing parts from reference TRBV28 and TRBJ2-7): DVKVTQSSRYLVKRTGEKVFLECVQDMDHENMFWYRQDPGLGLRLIYFSYDVKMKEKGDIPEGYSVSREKKERFSLILESASTNQTSMYLCATSSLVPGYEQYFGPGTRLTVT.

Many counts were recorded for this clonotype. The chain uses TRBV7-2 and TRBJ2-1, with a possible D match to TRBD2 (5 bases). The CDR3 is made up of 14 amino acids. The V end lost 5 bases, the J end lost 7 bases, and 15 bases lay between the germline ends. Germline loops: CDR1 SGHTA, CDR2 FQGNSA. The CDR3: CASSPQSRANEQFF. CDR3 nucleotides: TGTGCCAGCAGCCCCCAATCGAGGGCTAATGAGCAGTTCTTC.

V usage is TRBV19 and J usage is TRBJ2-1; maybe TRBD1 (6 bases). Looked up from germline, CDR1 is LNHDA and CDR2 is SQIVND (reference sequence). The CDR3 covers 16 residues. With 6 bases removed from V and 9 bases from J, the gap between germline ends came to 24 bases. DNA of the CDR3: TGTGCCAGTAGCCCAACGGACAGTATGATTACAGGTGAGCAGTTCTTC. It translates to CASSPTDSMITGEQFF.

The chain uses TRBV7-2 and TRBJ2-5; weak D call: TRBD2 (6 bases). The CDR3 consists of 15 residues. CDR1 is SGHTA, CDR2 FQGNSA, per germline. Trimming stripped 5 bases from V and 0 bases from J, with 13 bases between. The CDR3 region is CASSRSAGYQETQYF. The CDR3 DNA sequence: TGTGCCAGCAGCCGTTCAGCGGGCTACCAAGAGACCCAGTACTTC.

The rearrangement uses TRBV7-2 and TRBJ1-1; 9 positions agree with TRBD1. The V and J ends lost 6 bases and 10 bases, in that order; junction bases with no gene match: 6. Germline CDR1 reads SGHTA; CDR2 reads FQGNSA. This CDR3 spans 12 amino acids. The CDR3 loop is CASRPQGAVAFF. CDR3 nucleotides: TGTGCCAGCAGACCACAGGGGGCGGTAGCTTTCTTT. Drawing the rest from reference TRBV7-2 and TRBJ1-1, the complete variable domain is GAGVSQSPSNKVTEKGKDVELRCDPISGHTALYWYRQSLGQGLEFLIYFQGNSAPDKSGLPSDRFSAERTGGSVSTLTIQRTQQEDSAVYLCASRPQGAVAFFGQGTRLTVV.

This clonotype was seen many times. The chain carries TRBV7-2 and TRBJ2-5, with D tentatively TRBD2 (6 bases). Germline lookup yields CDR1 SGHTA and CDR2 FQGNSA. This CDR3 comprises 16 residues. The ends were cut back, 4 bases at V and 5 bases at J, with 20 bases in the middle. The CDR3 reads CASSYYFGGGEETQYF. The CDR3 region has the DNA TGTGCCAGCAGCTATTATTTCGGGGGTGGTGAGGAGACCCAGTACTTC.

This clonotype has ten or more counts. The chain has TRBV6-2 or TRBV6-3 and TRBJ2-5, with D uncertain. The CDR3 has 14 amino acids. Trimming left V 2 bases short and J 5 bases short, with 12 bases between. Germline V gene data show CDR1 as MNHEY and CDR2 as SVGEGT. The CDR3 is CASSYDKGRETQYF. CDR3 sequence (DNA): TGTGCCAGCAGTTACGACAAAGGGCGGGAGACCCAGTACTTC.

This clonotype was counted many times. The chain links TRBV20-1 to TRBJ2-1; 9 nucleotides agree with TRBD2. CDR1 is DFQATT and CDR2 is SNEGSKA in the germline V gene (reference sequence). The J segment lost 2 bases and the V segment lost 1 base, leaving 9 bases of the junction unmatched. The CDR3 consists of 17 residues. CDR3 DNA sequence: TGCAGTGCTAGAGGGGCCGTGACTAGCGGAGCCTACAATGAGCAGTTCTTC. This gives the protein CSARGAVTSGAYNEQFF.

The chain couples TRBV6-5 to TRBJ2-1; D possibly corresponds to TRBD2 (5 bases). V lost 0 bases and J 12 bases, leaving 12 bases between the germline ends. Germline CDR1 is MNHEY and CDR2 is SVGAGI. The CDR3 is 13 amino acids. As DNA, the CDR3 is TGTGCCAGCAGTTACTCGCCGGGATATCCGCAGTTCTTC. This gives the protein CASSYSPGYPQFF.

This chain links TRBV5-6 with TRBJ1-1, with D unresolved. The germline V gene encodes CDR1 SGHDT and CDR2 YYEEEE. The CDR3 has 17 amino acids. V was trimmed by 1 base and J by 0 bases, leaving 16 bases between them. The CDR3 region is CASSLFPKEDMNTEAFF. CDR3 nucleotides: TGTGCCAGCAGCTTGTTTCCTAAAGAGGATATGAACACTGAAGCTTTCTTT.

CDR3 sequence (DNA): TGCGCCAGCAGCCATCCGTTGCTAGCGGGAGGCTTTTACAATGAGCAGTTCTTC. Its translation: CASSHPLLAGGFYNEQFF. The chain employs TRBV4-1 and TRBJ2-1; TRBD2 agrees at 11 bases. Germline V lookup: CDR1 MGHRA, CDR2 YSYEKL. The length of the CDR3 is 18 residues. The V gene end was trimmed by 3 bases and the J gene end by 4 bases; junction bases not matched to a gene: 11.

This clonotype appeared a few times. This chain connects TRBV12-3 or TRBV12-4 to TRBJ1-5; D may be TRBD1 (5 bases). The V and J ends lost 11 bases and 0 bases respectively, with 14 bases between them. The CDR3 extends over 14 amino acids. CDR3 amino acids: CAVATDYSNQPQHF. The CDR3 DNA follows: TGTGCCGTCGCGACAGATTATAGCAATCAGCCCCAGCATTTT.